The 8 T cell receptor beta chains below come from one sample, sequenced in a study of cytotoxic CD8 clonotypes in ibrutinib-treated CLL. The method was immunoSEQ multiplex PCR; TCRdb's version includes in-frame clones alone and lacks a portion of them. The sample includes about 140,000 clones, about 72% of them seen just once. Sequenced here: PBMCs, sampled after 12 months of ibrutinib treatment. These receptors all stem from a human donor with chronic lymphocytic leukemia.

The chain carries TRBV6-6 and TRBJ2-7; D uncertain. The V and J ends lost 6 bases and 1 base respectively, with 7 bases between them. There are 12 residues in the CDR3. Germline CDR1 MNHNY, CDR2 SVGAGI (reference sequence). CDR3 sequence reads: CASSQVSYEQYF. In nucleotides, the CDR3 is TGTGCCAGCAGCCAGGTATCCTACGAGCAGTACTTC.

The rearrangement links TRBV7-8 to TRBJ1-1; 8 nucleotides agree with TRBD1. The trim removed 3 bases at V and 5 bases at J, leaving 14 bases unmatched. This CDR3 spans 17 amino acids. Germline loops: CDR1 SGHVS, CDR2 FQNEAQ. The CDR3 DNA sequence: TGTGCCAGCAGCTTGTACCCGGCAGGGGGCTTAATGACTGAAGCTTTCTTT. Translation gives CASSLYPAGGLMTEAFF. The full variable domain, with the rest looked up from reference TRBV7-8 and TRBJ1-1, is GAGVSQSPRYKVAKRGQDVALRCDPISGHVSLFWYQQALGQGPEFLTYFQNEAQLDKSGLPSDRFFAERPEGSVSTLKIQRTQQEDSAVYLCASSLYPAGGLMTEAFFGQGTRLTVV.

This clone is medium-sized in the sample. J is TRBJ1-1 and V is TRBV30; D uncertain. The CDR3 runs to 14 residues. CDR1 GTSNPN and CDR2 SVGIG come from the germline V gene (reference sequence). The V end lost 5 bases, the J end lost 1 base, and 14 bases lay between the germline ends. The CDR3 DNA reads TGTGCCTGGGAAGACGAAATGCAGAACACTGAAGCTTTCTTT. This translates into CAWEDEMQNTEAFF.

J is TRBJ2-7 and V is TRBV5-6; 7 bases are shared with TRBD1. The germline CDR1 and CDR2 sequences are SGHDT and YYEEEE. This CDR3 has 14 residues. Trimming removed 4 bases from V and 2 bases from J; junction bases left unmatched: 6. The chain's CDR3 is CASSTGVGPYEQYF. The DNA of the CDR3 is TGTGCCAGCAGCACAGGGGTGGGGCCCTACGAGCAGTACTTC.

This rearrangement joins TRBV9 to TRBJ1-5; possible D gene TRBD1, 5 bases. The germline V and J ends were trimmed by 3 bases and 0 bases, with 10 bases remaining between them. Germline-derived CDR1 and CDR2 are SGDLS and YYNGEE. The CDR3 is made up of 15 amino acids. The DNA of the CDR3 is TGTGCCAGCAGCGCTCGGGGGGGTAGCAATCAGCCCCAGCATTTT. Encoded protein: CASSARGGSNQPQHF.

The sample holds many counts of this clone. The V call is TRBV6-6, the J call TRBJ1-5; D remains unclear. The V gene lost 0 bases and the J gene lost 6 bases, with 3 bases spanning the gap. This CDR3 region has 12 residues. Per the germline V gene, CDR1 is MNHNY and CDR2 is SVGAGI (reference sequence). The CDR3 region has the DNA TGTGCCAGCAGTTACTCAGGTCAGCCCCAGCATTTT. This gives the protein CASSYSGQPQHF.

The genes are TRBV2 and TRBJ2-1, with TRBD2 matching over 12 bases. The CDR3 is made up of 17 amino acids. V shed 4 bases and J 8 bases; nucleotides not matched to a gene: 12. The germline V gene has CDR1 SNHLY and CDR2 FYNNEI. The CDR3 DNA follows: TGTGCCAGCAGTGGATTCATGACTAGCGGGGGTGCAGATGAGCAGTTCTTC. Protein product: CASSGFMTSGGADEQFF.

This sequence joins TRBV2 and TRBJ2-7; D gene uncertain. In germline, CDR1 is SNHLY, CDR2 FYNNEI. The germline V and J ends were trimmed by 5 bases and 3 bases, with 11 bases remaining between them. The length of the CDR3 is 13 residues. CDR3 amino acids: CASSPTEFYEQYF. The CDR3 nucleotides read TGTGCCAGCAGTCCTACAGAATTCTACGAGCAGTACTTC. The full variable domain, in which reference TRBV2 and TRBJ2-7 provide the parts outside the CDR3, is EPEVTQTPSHQVTQMGQEVILRCVPISNHLYFYWYRQILGQKVEFLVSFYNNEISEKSEIFDDQFSVERPDGSNFTLKIRSTKLEDSAMYFCASSPTEFYEQYFGPGTRLTVT.